What follows are 26 T cell receptor beta chains derived from one specimen sequenced in a study of cytomegalovirus exposure and HLA in healthy donors. 13 Jbeta primers and 60 Vbeta primers were used for the PCR. Profiled with immunoSEQ multiplex PCR; TCRdb holds only in-frame clones, not every one. Of about 130,000 clones listed, around 78% were seen once; the top ten hold over 1.5%. Sequenced sample: PBMCs. Receptor source: a woman between 50 and 59 years old in good health and CMV-seronegative.

The gene calls are TRBV15 and TRBJ2-5; D is ambiguous. Trimming took off 0 bases at V and 1 base at J, with 15 bases between the two ends. CDR1 is LNHNV and CDR2 is YYDKDF in the germline V gene (reference sequence). The CDR3 covers 17 residues. In DNA, the CDR3 is TGTGCCACCAGCAGAGATATCCTGTCCACATCCCAAGAGACCCAGTACTTC. Protein: CATSRDILSTSQETQYF.

V and J are TRBV19 and TRBJ1-4; a weak D match, TRBD1 (6 bases). Trimming removed 3 bases from V and 14 bases from J, with 16 bases in between. The CDR3 runs 13 residues. Looked up from germline, CDR1 is LNHDA and CDR2 is SQIVND (reference sequence). The chain's CDR3 is CASSIPRGAILFF. The CDR3 DNA is TGTGCCAGTAGTATCCCCAGGGGCGCCATCCTGTTTTTT.

This chain joins TRBV7-3 and TRBJ2-5; 11 nucleotides agree with TRBD2. The CDR3 extends over 15 amino acids. Germline trimming cut 5 bases from V and 5 bases from J; bases unmatched to any gene: 7. From germline, CDR1 is SGHTA and CDR2 FQGTGA. CDR3 nucleotide sequence: TGTGCCAGCAGCAAAAAGACTAGCGGGGTCGAGACCCAGTACTTC. Protein sequence: CASSKKTSGVETQYF.

The genes are TRBV28 and TRBJ1-4; 7 bases are shared with TRBD1. The length of the CDR3 is 15 residues. The V and J ends lost 8 bases and 8 bases, in that order; junction bases with no gene match: 14. Germline CDR1 is MDHEN and CDR2 is SYDVKM. This chain's CDR3 is CASGGTVTYGEKLFF. DNA of the CDR3: TGTGCCAGCGGGGGGACAGTCACCTATGGGGAAAAACTGTTTTTT.

V and J are TRBV2 and TRBJ1-5; 7 nucleotides agree with TRBD1. The V gene's germline CDR1 is SNHLY and CDR2 FYNNEI. Trimming took 6 bases from V and 4 from J; bases not matched to a gene: 6. The length of the CDR3 is 14 residues. Written as DNA, the CDR3 is TGTGCCAGCAGCCACCGACAGGGAAATCAGCCCCAGCATTTT. This sequence encodes CASSHRQGNQPQHF.

The chain uses TRBV7-8 and TRBJ2-7, with a tentative D call TRBD1 (6 bases). CDR3 length: 14 amino acids. Germline CDR1 reads SGHVS; CDR2 reads FQNEAQ. The V end was cut by 2 bases, the J end by 2 bases, with 10 bases between. CDR3 in amino acids: CASSLIRTAYEQYF. The CDR3 coding sequence is TGTGCCAGCAGCTTAATCAGGACAGCCTACGAGCAGTACTTC.

V is TRBV19 and J is TRBJ2-2; 14 bases match TRBD2. This CDR3 has 16 residues. The J segment lost 5 bases and the V segment lost 7 bases, leaving 6 bases of the junction unmatched. CDR1 LNHDA and CDR2 SQIVND come from the germline V gene (reference sequence). In DNA form, the CDR3 reads TGTGCCAGTACCCAGGGACTAGCGGGAGTTACCGGGGAGCTGTTTTTT. Translated, it gives CASTQGLAGVTGELFF.

CDR3 nucleotide sequence: TGCGCCAGCAGCCCGACAGGGGTCTACGAGCAGTACTTC. Its protein is CASSPTGVYEQYF. This sequence joins TRBV5-1 and TRBJ2-7, with 8 positions matching TRBD1. J gave up 3 bases and V 4 bases, and 3 bases lay outside the gene matches. Germline CDR1 SGHRS, CDR2 YFSETQ. The CDR3 is made up of 13 amino acids.

The J gene is TRBJ1-3, the V gene TRBV19; 8 nucleotides agree with TRBD1. The CDR3 sequence is 13 residues long. J lost 3 bases, V lost 10 bases, and 5 bases had no gene match. Germline CDR1 reads LNHDA; CDR2 reads SQIVND (reference sequence). The CDR3 is CAIQGARGNTIYF. The DNA for the CDR3 is TGTGCCATTCAGGGGGCGCGTGGAAACACCATATATTTT.

The V call is TRBV6-1, the J call TRBJ1-2, with 10 nucleotides matching TRBD1. The germline V gene encodes CDR1 MNHNS and CDR2 SASEGT. V was clipped by 4 bases and J by 8 bases; unmatched bases: 7. This CDR3 has 14 residues. CDR3 in DNA: TGTGCCAGCAGTGTCCGGACAGGGGGTGGCGGCTACACCTTC. Amino acids: CASSVRTGGGGYTF.

This clone was counted only a few times. The CDR3 loop reads CAIAVAQNRGEQFF. CDR3 DNA sequence: TGTGCCATCGCAGTGGCCCAAAACCGTGGTGAGCAGTTCTTC. The gene calls are TRBV10-3 and TRBJ2-1; D is ambiguous. The length of the CDR3 is 14 residues. V was pared by 8 bases and J by 9 bases, with 20 bases between. CDR1 ENHRY and CDR2 SYGVKD come from the germline V gene.

This sequence joins TRBV7-2 and TRBJ2-7; tentatively, D is TRBD1 (5 bases). Germline CDR1 and CDR2: SGHTA and FQGNSA. The ends were cut back, 1 base at V and 1 base at J, with 11 bases in the middle. This CDR3 comprises 15 residues. The CDR3 bases are TGTGCCAGCAGCTTAGGGGGCAGTCCTTCCTACGAGCAGTACGTC. This translates into CASSLGGSPSYEQYV.

This chain links TRBV7-2 with TRBJ2-7, with a tentative D call TRBD1 (6 bases). Germline V gene lookup returns CDR1 SGHTA and CDR2 FQGNSA. The CDR3 contains 13 residues. Trimming removed 3 bases from V and 4 bases from J, with 10 bases in between. The CDR3 bases are TGTGCCAGCAGCTTCAACAGGGCTTACGAGCAGTACGTC. Translated, it gives CASSFNRAYEQYV.

J is TRBJ1-1 and V is TRBV7-2; no definite D call. The ends were cut back, 1 base at V and 1 base at J, with 7 bases in the middle. Looked up from germline, CDR1 is SGHTA and CDR2 is FQGNSA. CDR3 length equals 14 residues. The CDR3 DNA reads as TGTGCCAGCAGCTTAGGTTCAGAGAACACTGAAGCTTTCTTT. This encodes CASSLGSENTEAFF.

The chain couples TRBV5-1 to TRBJ2-5; the D gene is possibly TRBD2 (5 bases). V was cut by 0 bases and J by 6 bases, with 18 bases left in between. CDR3 length: 16 amino acids. The germline V gene has CDR1 SGHRS and CDR2 YFSETQ. In DNA form, the CDR3 reads TGCGCCAGCAGCTTGGAGCCGAGGGCCGGTAGGCAGACCCAGTACTTC. Residues: CASSLEPRAGRQTQYF.

V and J are TRBV7-8 and TRBJ2-6; D may be TRBD1 (6 bases). V shed 4 bases and J shed 1 base, with 17 bases lying between them. Per the germline V gene, CDR1 is SGHVS and CDR2 is FQNEAQ. The length of the CDR3 is 18 residues. The CDR3 is CASSSEGVRTSGANVLTF. Here the CDR3 DNA reads TGTGCCAGCAGCTCCGAGGGGGTCCGAACATCTGGGGCCAACGTCCTGACTTTC. Full variable domain (rest looked up from reference TRBV7-8 and TRBJ2-6): GAGVSQSPRYKVAKRGQDVALRCDPISGHVSLFWYQQALGQGPEFLTYFQNEAQLDKSGLPSDRFFAERPEGSVSTLKIQRTQQEDSAVYLCASSSEGVRTSGANVLTFGAGSRLTVL.

The chain combines TRBV6-6 with TRBJ1-2; D is possibly TRBD1 (6 bases). CDR1 is MNHNY, CDR2 SVGAGI, per germline (reference sequence). The CDR3 totals 16 residues. V was shortened by 0 bases and J by 4 bases, with 15 bases between the two germline ends. The CDR3: CASSYSQGTGTYGYTF. In DNA form, the CDR3 reads TGTGCCAGCAGTTACTCCCAAGGAACAGGGACCTATGGCTACACCTTC.

This chain links TRBV28 with TRBJ2-7, with 7 bases that match TRBD1. V dropped 7 bases and J dropped 0; count of bases not matched to a gene: 6. Germline V gene lookup returns CDR1 MDHEN and CDR2 SYDVKM. The CDR3 is made up of 14 amino acids. This CDR3 reads CASKRTGLSYEQYF. CDR3 nucleotide sequence: TGTGCCAGCAAACGGACAGGACTCTCCTACGAGCAGTACTTC.

The chain couples TRBV19 to TRBJ2-5; the match to TRBD2 covers 12 bases. In germline, CDR1 is LNHDA, CDR2 SQIVND (reference sequence). This CDR3 comprises 16 residues. Trimming took 5 bases from V and 3 from J; bases not matched to a gene: 7. CDR3 sequence: CASSPRGLAGKETQYF. The CDR3 DNA reads as TGTGCCAGTAGTCCCCGGGGACTAGCGGGTAAAGAGACCCAGTACTTC.

A word on this clone: Mismatch with germline at one junction end may stem from a read error. The rearrangement links TRBV30 to TRBJ1-5; D perhaps matches TRBD1 (5 bases). The CDR3 consists of 15 residues. The germline CDR1 and CDR2 sequences are GTSNPN and SVGIG (reference sequence). The CDR3 spells CAWSVNLQGNQPQNF. The DNA of the CDR3 is TGTGCCTGGAGTGTAAATTTGCAGGGCAATCAGCCCCAGAATTTT.

V is TRBV28 and J is TRBJ1-1; TRBD1 aligns across 9 bases. CDR1 MDHEN and CDR2 SYDVKM come from the germline V gene. The CDR3 sequence is 14 residues long. With V trimmed by 6 bases and J by 5 bases, 7 bases remained unmatched. The DNA for the CDR3 is TGTGCCAGCAGACATCGGACAGGGGAAACTGAAGCTTTCTTT. Its protein is CASRHRTGETEAFF. Complete variable domain (other parts from reference TRBV28 and TRBJ1-1): DVKVTQSSRYLVKRTGEKVFLECVQDMDHENMFWYRQDPGLGLRLIYFSYDVKMKEKGDIPEGYSVSREKKERFSLILESASTNQTSMYLCASRHRTGETEAFFGQGTRLTVV.

The CDR3 DNA reads TGCGCCAGCAGCTTGGTCGGTTCGGCAGGCAGCTCCTACAATGAGCAGTTCTTC. Its translation is CASSLVGSAGSSYNEQFF. The rearrangement joins TRBV5-1 to TRBJ2-1; D is uncertain. The CDR3 sequence is 18 residues long. CDR1 and CDR2 (germline): SGHRS, YFSETQ. Trimming stripped 0 bases from V and 0 bases from J, with 16 bases between.

The chain combines TRBV18 with TRBJ2-1; no reliable D call. CDR3 length: 12 residues. The germline gives CDR1 KGHSH, CDR2 LQKENI. Trimming took 2 bases from V and 9 from J, leaving 8 bases between them. The chain's CDR3 is CASSPADCEQFF. The CDR3 DNA follows: TGTGCCAGCTCACCAGCGGATTGTGAGCAGTTCTTC.

Concerning this clone itself: One end of the junction is discordant with germline, which a read error may explain. This chain uses TRBV6-5 with TRBJ1-5; TRBD1 aligns across 7 bases. The germline V gene has CDR1 MNHEY and CDR2 SVGAGI. The CDR3 consists of 14 residues. The CDR3 spells CASRTGYGNQPQNF. In nucleotides, the CDR3 is TGTGCCAGCAGGACAGGGTATGGCAATCAGCCCCAGAATTTT.

V and J are TRBV27 and TRBJ2-7; D may be TRBD1 (6 bases). There are 12 residues in the CDR3. V shed 6 bases and J shed 6 bases, with 12 bases lying between them. Germline V gene sequence: CDR1 MNHEY, CDR2 SMNVEV (reference sequence). The CDR3 DNA reads as TGTGCCAGCAGCCGACAAGGGGGCGAGCAGTACTTC. Encoded protein: CASSRQGGEQYF.

The V gene is TRBV29-1, the J gene TRBJ2-3; 12 bases align to TRBD2. Germline CDR1 is SQVTM and CDR2 is ANQGSEA. This CDR3 is built from 17 residues. CDR3 DNA sequence: TGCATCCCCCCCCTAGCGGGAGGGCTTATGAACACAGATACGCAGTATTTT. It translates to CIPPLAGGLMNTDTQYF.